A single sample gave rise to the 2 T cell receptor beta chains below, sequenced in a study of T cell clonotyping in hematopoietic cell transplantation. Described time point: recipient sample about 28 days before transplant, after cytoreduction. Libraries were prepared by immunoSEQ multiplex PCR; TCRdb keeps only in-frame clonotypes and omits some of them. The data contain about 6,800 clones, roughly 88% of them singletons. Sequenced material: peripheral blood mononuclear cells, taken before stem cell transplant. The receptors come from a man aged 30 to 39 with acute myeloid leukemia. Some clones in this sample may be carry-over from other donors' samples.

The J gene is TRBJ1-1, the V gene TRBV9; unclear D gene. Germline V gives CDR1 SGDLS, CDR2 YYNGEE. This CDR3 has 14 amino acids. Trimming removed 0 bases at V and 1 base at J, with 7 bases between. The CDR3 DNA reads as TGTGCCAGCAGCGTAGTAGGTGAGAACACTGAAGCTTTCTTT. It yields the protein CASSVVGENTEAFF.

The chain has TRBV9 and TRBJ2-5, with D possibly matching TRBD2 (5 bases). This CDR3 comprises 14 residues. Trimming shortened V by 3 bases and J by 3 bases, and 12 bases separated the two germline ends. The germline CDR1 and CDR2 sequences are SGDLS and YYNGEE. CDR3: CASSGQPEEETQYF. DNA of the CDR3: TGTGCCAGCAGCGGCCAGCCGGAGGAAGAGACCCAGTACTTC.